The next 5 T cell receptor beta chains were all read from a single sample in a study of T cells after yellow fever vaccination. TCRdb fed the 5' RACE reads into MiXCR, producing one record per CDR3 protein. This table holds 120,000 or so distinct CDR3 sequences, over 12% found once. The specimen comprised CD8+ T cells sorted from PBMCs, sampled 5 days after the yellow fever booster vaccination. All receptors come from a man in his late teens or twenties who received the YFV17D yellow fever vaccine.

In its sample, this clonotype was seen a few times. For the CDR3, the DNA is TGTGCCAGCAGTTTAACGATGGGTTCCCTCTCCTACGAGCAGTACTTC. It specifies CASSLTMGSLSYEQYF. The chain recombines TRBV12-3 or TRBV12-4 with TRBJ2-7, with D unresolved. The CDR3 runs to 16 residues. Trimming took off 2 bases at V and 0 bases at J, with 14 bases between the two ends.

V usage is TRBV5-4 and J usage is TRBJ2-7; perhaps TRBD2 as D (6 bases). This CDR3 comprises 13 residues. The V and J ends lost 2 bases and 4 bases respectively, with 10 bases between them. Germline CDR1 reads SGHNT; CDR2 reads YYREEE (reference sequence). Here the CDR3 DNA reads TGTGCCAGCAGCTTTGGAGCGGGTTACGAGCAGTACTTC. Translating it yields CASSFGAGYEQYF.

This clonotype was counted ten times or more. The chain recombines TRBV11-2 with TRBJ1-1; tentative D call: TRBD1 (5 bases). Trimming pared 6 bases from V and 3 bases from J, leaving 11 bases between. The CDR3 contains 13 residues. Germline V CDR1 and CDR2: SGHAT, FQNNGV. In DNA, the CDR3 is TGTGCCAGCAGTCCGACAGTTGACACTGAAGCTTTCTTT. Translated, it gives CASSPTVDTEAFF.

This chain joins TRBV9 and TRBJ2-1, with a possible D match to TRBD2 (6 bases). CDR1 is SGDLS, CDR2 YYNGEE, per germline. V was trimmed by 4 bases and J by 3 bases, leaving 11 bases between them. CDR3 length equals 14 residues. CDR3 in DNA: TGTGCCAGCAGCCCCCTGACTAGCTACAATGAGCAGTTCTTC. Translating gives CASSPLTSYNEQFF.

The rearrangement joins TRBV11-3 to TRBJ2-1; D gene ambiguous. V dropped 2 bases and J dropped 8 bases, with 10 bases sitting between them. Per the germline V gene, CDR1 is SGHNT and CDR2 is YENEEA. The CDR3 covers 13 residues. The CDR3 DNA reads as TGTGCCAGCAGCTTAAACGGCGGAGATGAGCAGTTCTTC. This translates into CASSLNGGDEQFF.